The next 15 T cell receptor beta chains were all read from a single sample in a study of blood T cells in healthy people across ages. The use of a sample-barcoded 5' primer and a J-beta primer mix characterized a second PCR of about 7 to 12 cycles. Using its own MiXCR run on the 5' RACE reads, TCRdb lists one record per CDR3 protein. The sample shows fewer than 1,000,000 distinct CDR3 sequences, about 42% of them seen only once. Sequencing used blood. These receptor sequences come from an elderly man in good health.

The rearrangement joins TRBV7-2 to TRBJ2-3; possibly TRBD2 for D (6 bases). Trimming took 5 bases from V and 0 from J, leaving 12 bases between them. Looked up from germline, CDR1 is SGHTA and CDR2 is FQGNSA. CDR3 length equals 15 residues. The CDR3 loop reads CASSPGDTSTDTQYF. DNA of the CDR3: TGTGCCAGCAGCCCGGGGGATACCAGCACAGATACGCAGTATTTT. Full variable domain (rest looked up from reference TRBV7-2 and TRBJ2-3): GAGVSQSPSNKVTEKGKDVELRCDPISGHTALYWYRQSLGQGLEFLIYFQGNSAPDKSGLPSDRFSAERTGGSVSTLTIQRTQQEDSAVYLCASSPGDTSTDTQYFGPGTRLTVL.

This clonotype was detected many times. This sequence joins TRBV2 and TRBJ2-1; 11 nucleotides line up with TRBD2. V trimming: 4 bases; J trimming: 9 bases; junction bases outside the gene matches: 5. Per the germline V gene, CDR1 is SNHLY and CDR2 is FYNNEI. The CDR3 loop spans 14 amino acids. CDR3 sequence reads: CASSVVAGGGEQFF. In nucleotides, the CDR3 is TGTGCCAGCAGTGTTGTAGCGGGAGGGGGTGAGCAGTTCTTC. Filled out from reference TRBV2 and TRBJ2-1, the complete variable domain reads EPEVTQTPSHQVTQMGQEVILRCVPISNHLYFYWYRQILGQKVEFLVSFYNNEISEKSEIFDDQFSVERPDGSNFTLKIRSTKLEDSAMYFCASSVVAGGGEQFFGPGTRLTVL.

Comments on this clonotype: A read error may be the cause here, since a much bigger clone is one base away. The CDR3: CASSWGANGQFF. The CDR3 bases are TGTGCCAGCAGTTGGGGGGCTAACGGGCAGTTCTTC. This chain links TRBV27 with TRBJ2-1; D tentatively reads TRBD1 or TRBD2 (6 bases each). The V end lost 4 bases, the J end lost 12 bases, and 13 bases lay between the germline ends. The CDR3 has 12 amino acids. Germline V gene lookup returns CDR1 MNHEY and CDR2 SMNVEV (reference sequence).

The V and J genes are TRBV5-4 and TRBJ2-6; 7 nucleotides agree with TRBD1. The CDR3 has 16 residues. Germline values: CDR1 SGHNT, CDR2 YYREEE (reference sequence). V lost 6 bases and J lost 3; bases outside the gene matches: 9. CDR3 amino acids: CASTQGVANGANVLTF. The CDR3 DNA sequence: TGTGCCAGCACCCAGGGGGTGGCTAATGGGGCCAACGTCCTGACTTTC. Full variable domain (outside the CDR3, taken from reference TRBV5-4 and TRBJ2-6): ETGVTQSPTHLIKTRGQQVTLRCSSQSGHNTVSWYQQALGQGPQFIFQYYREEENGRGNFPPRFSGLQFPNYSSELNVNALELDDSALYLCASTQGVANGANVLTFGAGSRLTVL.

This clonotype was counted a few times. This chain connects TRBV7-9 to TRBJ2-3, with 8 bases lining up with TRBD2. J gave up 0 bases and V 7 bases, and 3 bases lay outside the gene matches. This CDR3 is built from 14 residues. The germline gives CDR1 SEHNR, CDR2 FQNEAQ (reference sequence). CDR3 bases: TGTGCCAGCACCGGGGGGGACAGCACAGATACGCAGTATTTT. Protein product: CASTGGDSTDTQYF.

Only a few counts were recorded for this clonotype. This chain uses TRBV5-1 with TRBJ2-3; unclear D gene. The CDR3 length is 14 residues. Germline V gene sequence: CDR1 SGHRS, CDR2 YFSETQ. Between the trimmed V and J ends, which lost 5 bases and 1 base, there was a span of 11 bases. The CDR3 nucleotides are TGCGCCAGCAGTCAGACATTGGGCACAGATACGCAGTATTTT. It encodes CASSQTLGTDTQYF.

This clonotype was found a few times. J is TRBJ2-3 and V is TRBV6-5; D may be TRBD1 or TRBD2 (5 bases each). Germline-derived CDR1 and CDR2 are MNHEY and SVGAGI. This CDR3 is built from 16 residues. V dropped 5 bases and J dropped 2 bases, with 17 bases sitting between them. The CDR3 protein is CASSRGNRDHTDTQYF. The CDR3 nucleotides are TGTGCCAGCAGTCGCGGAAACCGGGACCACACAGATACGCAGTATTTT.

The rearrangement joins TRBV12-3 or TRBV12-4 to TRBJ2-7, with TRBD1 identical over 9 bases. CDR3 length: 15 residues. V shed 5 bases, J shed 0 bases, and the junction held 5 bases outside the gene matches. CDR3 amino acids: CASSPPDRGSYEQYF. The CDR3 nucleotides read TGTGCCAGCAGTCCCCCGGACAGGGGCTCCTACGAGCAGTACTTC.

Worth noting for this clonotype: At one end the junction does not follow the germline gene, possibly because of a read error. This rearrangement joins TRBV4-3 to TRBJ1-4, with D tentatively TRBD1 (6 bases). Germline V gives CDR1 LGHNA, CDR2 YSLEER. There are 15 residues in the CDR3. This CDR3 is CASSRRRGTNEELFF. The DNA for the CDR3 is TGCGCCAGCAGCCGAAGGAGGGGGACTAATGAAGAACTGTTTTTT.

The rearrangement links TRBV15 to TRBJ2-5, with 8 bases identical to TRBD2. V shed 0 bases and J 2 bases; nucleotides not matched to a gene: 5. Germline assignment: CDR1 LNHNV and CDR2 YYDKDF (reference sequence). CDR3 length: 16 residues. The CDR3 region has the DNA TGTGCCACCAGCAGAGATACCGTAGCGGGACAAGAGACCCAGTACTTC. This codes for CATSRDTVAGQETQYF. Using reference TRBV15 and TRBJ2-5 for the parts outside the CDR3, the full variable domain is DAMVIQNPRYQVTQFGKPVTLSCSQTLNHNVMYWYQQKSSQAPKLLFHYYDKDFNNEADTPDNFQSRRPNTSFCFLDIRSPGLGDTAMYLCATSRDTVAGQETQYFGPGTRLLVL.

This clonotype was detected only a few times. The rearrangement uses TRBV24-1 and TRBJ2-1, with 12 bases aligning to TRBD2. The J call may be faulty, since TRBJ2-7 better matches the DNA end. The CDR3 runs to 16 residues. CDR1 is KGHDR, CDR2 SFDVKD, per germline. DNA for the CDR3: TGTGCCACCAGTGACGGACTAGCGGGGACCTACAATGAGCAGTACTTC. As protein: CATSDGLAGTYNEQYF.

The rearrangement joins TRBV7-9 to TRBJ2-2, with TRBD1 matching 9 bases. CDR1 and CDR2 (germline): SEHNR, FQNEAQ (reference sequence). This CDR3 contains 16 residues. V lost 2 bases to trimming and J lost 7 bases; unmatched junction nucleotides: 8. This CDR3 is CASSLLDRGFIGELFF. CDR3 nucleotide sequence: TGTGCCAGCAGCTTACTGGACAGGGGTTTTATCGGGGAGCTGTTTTTT.

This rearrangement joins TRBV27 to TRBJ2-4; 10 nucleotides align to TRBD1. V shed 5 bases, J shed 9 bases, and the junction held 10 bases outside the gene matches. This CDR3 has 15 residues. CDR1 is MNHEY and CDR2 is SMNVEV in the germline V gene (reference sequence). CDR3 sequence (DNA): TGTGCCAGCAGTCCGGGGGACAGGGGAGGTGGCATTCAGTACTTC. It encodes CASSPGDRGGGIQYF.

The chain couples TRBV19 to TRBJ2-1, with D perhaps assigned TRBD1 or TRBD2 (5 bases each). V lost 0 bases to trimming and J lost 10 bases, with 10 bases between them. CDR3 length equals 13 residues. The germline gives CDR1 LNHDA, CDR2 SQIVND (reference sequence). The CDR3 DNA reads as TGTGCCAGTAGTATAGAGGGGCGAGGGGAGCAGTTCTTC. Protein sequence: CASSIEGRGEQFF.

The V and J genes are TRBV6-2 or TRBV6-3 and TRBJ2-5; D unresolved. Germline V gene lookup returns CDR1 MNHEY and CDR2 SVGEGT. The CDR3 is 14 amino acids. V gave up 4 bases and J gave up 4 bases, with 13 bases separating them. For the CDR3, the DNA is TGTGCCAGCAGTTCAACCCTCCGAGGAGAGACCCAGTACTTC. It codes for CASSSTLRGETQYF.